These 17 T cell receptor beta chains were all obtained from the same sample, sequenced in a study of cytomegalovirus exposure and HLA in healthy donors. The PCR ran on 60 Vbeta and 13 Jbeta primers. This table comes from immunoSEQ multiplex PCR, and its TCRdb copy is limited to in-frame clones, with some not included. This sample's table has 34,000 or so clones. Input material: PBMCs. The receptors stem from a female donor in good health and CMV-seronegative.

The chain carries TRBV25-1 and TRBJ1-4; D is perhaps TRBD1 (6 bases). Germline lookup yields CDR1 MGHDK and CDR2 SYGVNS. Trimming left V 4 bases short and J 5 bases short, with 17 bases between. The CDR3 spans 16 residues. Here the CDR3 reads CASSARVGAGNEKLFF. The DNA of the CDR3 is TGTGCCAGCAGTGCTCGTGTGGGGGCTGGGAATGAAAAACTGTTTTTT.

The rearrangement joins TRBV15 to TRBJ1-1; the match to TRBD1 covers 9 bases. Germline lookup yields CDR1 LNHNV and CDR2 YYDKDF (reference sequence). The CDR3 loop spans 16 amino acids. J was trimmed by 1 base and V by 2 bases; bases with no gene match: 5. CDR3 in amino acids: CATSRRTGVRNTEAFF. CDR3 in DNA: TGTGCCACCAGCAGAAGGACAGGGGTGAGGAACACTGAAGCTTTCTTT.

The rearrangement uses TRBV5-6 and TRBJ2-7, with TRBD2 matching 7 bases. Germline CDR1 and CDR2: SGHDT and YYEEEE. V dropped 2 bases and J dropped 1; count of bases not matched to a gene: 6. There are 15 residues in the CDR3. The DNA of the CDR3 is TGTGCCAGCAGCTTAGTACCCGGGGGGTCCTACGAGCAGTACTTC. Amino acid sequence: CASSLVPGGSYEQYF.

The chain uses TRBV28 and TRBJ1-2, with a possible D match to TRBD1 (5 bases). This CDR3 contains 13 residues. V lost 8 bases to trimming and J lost 1 base, with 11 bases between them. From germline, CDR1 is MDHEN and CDR2 SYDVKM. CDR3 in amino acids: CASQGQNNYGYTF. CDR3 nucleotide sequence: TGTGCCAGCCAAGGACAAAATAACTATGGCTACACCTTC.

The chain joins TRBV7-9 to TRBJ1-1, with TRBD1 as a possible D gene (5 bases). Germline lookup yields CDR1 SEHNR and CDR2 FQNEAQ (reference sequence). The CDR3 extends over 18 amino acids. Deletions cut 1 base from V and 2 bases from J, with 20 bases between. CDR3 sequence (DNA): TGTGCCAGCAGCTTAGGGAGCCCTAGGGGTGGGGAAAACACTGAAGCTTTCTTT. Protein sequence: CASSLGSPRGGENTEAFF. The variable domain in full, completed from reference TRBV7-9 and TRBJ1-1, reads DTGVSQNPRHKITKRGQNVTFRCDPISEHNRLYWYRQTLGQGPEFLTYFQNEAQLEKSRLLSDRFSAERPKGSFSTLEIQRTEQGDSAMYLCASSLGSPRGGENTEAFFGQGTRLTVV.

The chain combines TRBV10-3 with TRBJ2-1; 9 bases are shared with TRBD1. CDR1 ENHRY and CDR2 SYGVKD come from the germline V gene. This CDR3 comprises 14 residues. The junction had 0 bases not matched to a gene; V was cut back by 2 bases and J by 4 bases. The chain's CDR3 is CAISEGQGYNEQFF. Written as DNA, the CDR3 is TGTGCCATCAGTGAGGGACAGGGGTACAATGAGCAGTTCTTC.

This chain links TRBV6-5 with TRBJ2-5; TRBD2 aligns across 8 bases. This CDR3 has 15 residues. The junction had 6 bases not matched to a gene; V was cut back by 5 bases and J by 1 base. The germline V gene has CDR1 MNHEY and CDR2 SVGAGI. Here the CDR3 reads CASSAGGRLQETQYF. The CDR3 DNA reads TGTGCCAGCAGTGCGGGCGGGAGGCTCCAAGAGACCCAGTACTTC.

The rearrangement joins TRBV19 to TRBJ1-4; D call uncertain. CDR3 length: 13 residues. The V end lost 6 bases, the J end lost 4 bases, and 9 bases lay between the germline ends. Germline V gene lookup returns CDR1 LNHDA and CDR2 SQIVND (reference sequence). CDR3 nucleotide sequence: TGTGCCAGTAGGGCAGGCCGTAATGAAAAACTGTTTTTT. Translated: CASRAGRNEKLFF. The whole variable domain, remainder taken from reference TRBV19 and TRBJ1-4, is DGGITQSPKYLFRKEGQNVTLSCEQNLNHDAMYWYRQDPGQGLRLIYYSQIVNDFQKGDIAEGYSVSREKKESFPLTVTSAQKNPTAFYLCASRAGRNEKLFFGSGTQLSVL.

V is TRBV11-3 and J is TRBJ1-2; D is undetermined. Germline values: CDR1 SGHNT, CDR2 YENEEA. The V end lost 6 bases, the J end lost 4 bases, and 15 bases lay between the germline ends. This CDR3 contains 14 residues. The CDR3 region is CASSRGGSGYGYTF. CDR3 bases: TGTGCCAGCAGTCGCGGCGGGAGCGGCTATGGCTACACCTTC. Full variable domain (remainder filled in from reference TRBV11-3 and TRBJ1-2): EAGVVQSPRYKIIEKKQPVAFWCNPISGHNTLYWYLQNLGQGPELLIRYENEEAVDDSQLPKDRFSAERLKGVDSTLKIQPAELGDSAVYLCASSRGGSGYGYTFGSGTRLTVV.

The chain couples TRBV11-3 to TRBJ2-6; D remains unclear. This CDR3 region has 16 residues. CDR1 is SGHNT, CDR2 YENEEA, per germline. With 0 bases removed from V and 0 bases from J, the gap between germline ends came to 6 bases. Here the CDR3 DNA reads TGTGCCAGCAGCTTAGATTCGGGCTCTGGGGCCAACGTCCTGACTTTC. This encodes CASSLDSGSGANVLTF.

The J gene is TRBJ1-5, the V gene TRBV25-1; 8 positions match TRBD1. In germline, CDR1 is MGHDK, CDR2 SYGVNS. The CDR3 contains 16 residues. V trimming: 5 bases; J trimming: 6 bases; junction bases outside the gene matches: 12. The CDR3 sequence is CASSSGTGPQGQPQHF. The CDR3 nucleotides read TGTGCCAGCAGTAGCGGGACAGGACCGCAAGGTCAGCCCCAGCATTTT. Using reference TRBV25-1 and TRBJ1-5 for the parts outside the CDR3, the full variable domain is EADIYQTPRYLVIGTGKKITLECSQTMGHDKMYWYQQDPGMELHLIHYSYGVNSTEKGDLSSESTVSRIRTEHFPLTLESARPSHTSQYLCASSSGTGPQGQPQHFGDGTRLSIL.

This clone shows up as medium-sized by frequency. The rearrangement links TRBV6-4 to TRBJ2-3; 16 positions match TRBD2. The CDR3 is 16 amino acids. Germline-derived CDR1 and CDR2 are MRHNA and SNTAGT. The V and J ends lost 2 bases and 4 bases, in that order; junction bases with no gene match: 0. CDR3 loop: CASSDGTSGGADTQYF. CDR3 in DNA: TGTGCCAGCAGTGACGGGACTAGCGGGGGGGCAGATACGCAGTATTTT.

The V and J genes are TRBV4-2 and TRBJ2-5, with TRBD2 identical over 12 bases. CDR3 size: 18 residues. V lost 0 bases to trimming and J lost 2 bases; unmatched junction nucleotides: 7. Germline-derived CDR1 and CDR2 are LGHNA and YNFKEQ. The CDR3, as DNA: TGTGCCAGCAGCCAAGATCTAGCGGGGGGGCCTCAGCAAGAGACCCAGTACTTC. Its protein is CASSQDLAGGPQQETQYF.

The chain joins TRBV4-2 to TRBJ2-6; 7 nucleotides line up with TRBD2. The CDR3 spans 17 residues. Trimming removed 0 bases from V and 2 bases from J; junction bases left unmatched: 4. Germline V CDR1 and CDR2: LGHNA, YNFKEQ. The CDR3 DNA is TGTGCCAGCAGCCAAGATGGGGGGGGGACTGGGGCCAACGTCCTGACTTTC. Its protein is CASSQDGGGTGANVLTF.

This chain connects TRBV5-6 to TRBJ1-2, with TRBD1 identical over 7 bases. Germline V gene sequence: CDR1 SGHDT, CDR2 YYEEEE. Unmatched junction bases numbered 8, after V lost 4 bases and J lost 5 bases. The CDR3 is 14 amino acids. The CDR3 DNA reads TGTGCCAGCAGCCTCGGACAGGACCGTTATGGCTACACCTTC. Protein sequence: CASSLGQDRYGYTF.

The V and J genes are TRBV7-9 and TRBJ1-6; D unclear. Germline lookup yields CDR1 SEHNR and CDR2 FQNEAQ (reference sequence). The CDR3 has 15 amino acids. V was shortened by 2 bases and J by 6 bases, with 11 bases between the two germline ends. The CDR3 DNA reads as TGTGCCAGCAGCTTAAACCAGGTTCTTAATTCACCCCTCCACTTT. Its translation: CASSLNQVLNSPLHF.

The chain uses TRBV7-2 and TRBJ1-1; TRBD1 is a possible D gene (6 bases). The V end lost 6 bases, the J end lost 1 base, and 21 bases lay between the germline ends. The CDR3 covers 17 residues. Germline lookup yields CDR1 SGHTA and CDR2 FQGNSA. The CDR3 DNA follows: TGTGCCAGCAGACATTCCCTACGAAGGACAGAGAACACTGAAGCTTTCTTT. Residues: CASRHSLRRTENTEAFF.